Listed below are T cell receptor beta chains from one sample, sequenced in a study of blood T cell repertoires in COVID-19. Repertoires were generated with immunoSEQ multiplex PCR, while TCRdb's copy carries only in-frame clones and drops some. This sample has 11,000 or so clones, with approximately 70% found just once. The sample consisted of peripheral blood. The receptors were sampled from a man aged 55 to 70 with COVID-19, enrolled during active disease. Both conserved end residues are part of each CDR3. D genes are given only for firm matches. Clone size is not always given. Where it is, it says once, few, many or a class for expanded clones.

d_gene	j_gene	v_gene	abundance	CDR3aa	CDR3nt
-	TRBJ1-4	TRBV6-5	-	CASSGTGSSGEKLFF	TGTGCCAGCAGCGGAACCGGCTCGTCGGGTGAAAAACTGTTTTTT
-	TRBJ1-1	TRBV9	once	CASSVVTVNTEAFF	TGTGCCAGCAGCGTAGTGACTGTGAACACTGAAGCTTTCTTT
TRBD1	TRBJ2-6	TRBV10-3	once	CAISEPTGYGANVLTF	TGTGCCATCAGTGAGCCGACAGGGTACGGGGCCAACGTCCTGACTTTC
TRBD1	TRBJ2-4	TRBV11-2	-	CASSSRQGGGNIQYF	TGTGCCAGCAGCTCTAGACAGGGCGGTGGTAACATTCAGTACTTC
TRBD2	TRBJ2-1	TRBV27	once	CASSLLPTSGGGEQFF	TGTGCCAGCAGTTTATTACCGACTAGCGGTGGGGGGGAGCAGTTCTTC
TRBD1	TRBJ1-5	TRBV19	-	CASSPGGQGTQPQHF	TGTGCCAGTAGCCCTGGGGGACAGGGTACTCAGCCCCAGCATTTT
TRBD2	TRBJ2-5	TRBV6-2/TRBV6-3	-	CASSYGLVEETQYF	TGTGCCAGCAGTTACGGACTAGTCGAGGAGACCCAGTACTTC
-	TRBJ1-1	TRBV30	-	CAQKFVGAEGTEAFF	TGTGCACAGAAGTTCGTTGGGGCGGAGGGCACTGAAGCTTTCTTT
TRBD1	TRBJ1-1	TRBV7-2	few	CASGGQGNTEAFF	TGTGCCAGCGGGGGACAGGGGAACACTGAAGCTTTCTTT
-	TRBJ1-5	TRBV30	-	CAWRRRTGGPQHF	TGTGCCTGGAGAAGGAGGACCGGTGGGCCCCAGCATTTT
-	TRBJ2-3	TRBV5-4	few	CASSMGHRATDTQYF	TGTGCCAGCAGTATGGGCCACAGGGCGACAGATACGCAGTATTTT
-	TRBJ2-5	TRBV11-3	-	CASSYLQETQYF	TGTGCCAGCAGCTACCTTCAGGAGACCCAGTACTTC
-	TRBJ1-4	TRBV11-2	-	CASSLSQGITELFF	TGTGCCAGCAGCTTATCGCAGGGGATTACAGAACTGTTTTTT